This T cell receptor (beta chain) was sequenced in a study of OX40 agonist ivuxolimab in advanced cancers. Study-wide points: Dose levels from 0.1 to 3.0 mg/kg saw CD4+ and CD8+ blood T cells expand clonally by week 6.

TCRdb keeps only in-frame clones here, not all; method: immunoSEQ multiplex PCR. Here the sample spans 50,000 to 65,000 clones, about 81% being singletons. The trim removed 4 bases at V and 2 bases at J, leaving 6 bases unmatched. Germline V gene sequence: CDR1 LGHNA, CDR2 YNFKEQ. The CDR3 is made up of 15 amino acids. Worth noting for this clone: The antigen is undetermined.

The sequence was obtained from an adult with an advanced solid tumor such as melanoma, head and neck, liver or kidney cancer. The gene calls are TRBV4-2 and TRBJ2-7; the match to TRBD1 covers 9 bases. The material was CD4+ or CD8+ T cells sorted from blood, obtained in a trial of the OX40 agonist ivuxolimab. The CDR3, as DNA: TGTGCCAGCAGCCCCCTAGGGGACAGGGCCTACGAGCAGTACTTC. It encodes CASSPLGDRAYEQYF.